This T cell receptor (beta chain) was retrieved from a study of CD8+ T cells in alopecia areata. Researchers gathered lesional scalp punch biopsies and peripheral blood from patients with alopecia areata. cDNA reverse transcribed from extracted RNA served as the sequencing template. Clones were sequenced by immunoSEQ multiplex PCR, and TCRdb holds only the in-frame ones, with some missing. The repertoire holds some 82,000 clones, with approximately 50% as singletons. Regarding the study as a whole: Lesional scalp, especially alopecia totalis/universalis, showed higher clonality than normal scalp. Researchers reported that TCR sharing among patients proved less clear than in mice, possibly HLA-linked.

Of note for this clone: No antigen is known for it.

Trimming left V 4 bases short and J 5 bases short, with 7 bases between. The germline V gene has CDR1 SGHRS and CDR2 YFSETQ. CDR3 length equals 12 residues. The sequenced material came from NKG2D-high CD8+ T cells sorted from blood. The chain carries TRBV5-1 and TRBJ2-1; tentative D call: TRBD2 (5 bases). The sequence was obtained from a human donor with alopecia areata. CDR3: CASSPGDNEQFF. CDR3 DNA: TGCGCCAGCAGCCCCGGGGACAATGAGCAGTTCTTC.